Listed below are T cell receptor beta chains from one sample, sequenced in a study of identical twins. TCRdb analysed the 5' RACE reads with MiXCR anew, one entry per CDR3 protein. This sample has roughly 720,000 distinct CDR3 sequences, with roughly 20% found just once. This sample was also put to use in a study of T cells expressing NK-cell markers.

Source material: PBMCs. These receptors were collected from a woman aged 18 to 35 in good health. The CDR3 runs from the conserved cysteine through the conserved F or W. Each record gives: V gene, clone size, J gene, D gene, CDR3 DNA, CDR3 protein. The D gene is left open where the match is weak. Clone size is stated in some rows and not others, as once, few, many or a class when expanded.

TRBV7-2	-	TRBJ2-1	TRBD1	TGTGCCAGCAGCCGAACAGGGGGACCCTACAATGAGCAGTTCTTC	CASSRTGGPYNEQFF
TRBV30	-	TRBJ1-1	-	TGTGCCTGGAGTCGCCGGGAACTACCACAAGCTTTCTTT	CAWSRRELPQAFF
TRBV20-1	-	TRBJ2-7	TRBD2	TGCAGTGCTAGGCCTTGGGGCGGCAGGGCGGGAGCTGAGGAGCAGTACTTC	CSARPWGGRAGAEEQYF
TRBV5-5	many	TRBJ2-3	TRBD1	TGTGCCAGCAGCCGTCTCAGGGGGCGAGGAGATACGCAGTATTTT	CASSRLRGRGDTQYF
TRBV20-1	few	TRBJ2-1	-	TGCAGTGCTAGAGATCCTCAGAACAAGAAGCAGTTCTTC	CSARDPQNKKQFF
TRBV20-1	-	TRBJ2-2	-	TGCAGTGCTGACCCGTCGGGATCCACCGGGGAGCTGTTTTTT	CSADPSGSTGELFF
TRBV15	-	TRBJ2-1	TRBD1	TGTGCCACCAGCAGCCGGGGACAGCTGTACAATGAGCAGTTCTTC	CATSSRGQLYNEQFF
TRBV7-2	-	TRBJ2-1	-	TGTGCCAGCAGCTTTCGTTTGGGGACTAGGGGGCATGAGCAGTTCTTC	CASSFRLGTRGHEQFF
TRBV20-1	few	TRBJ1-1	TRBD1	TGCAGTGCTCCCGGACAGGGGCAGGAAGCTTTCTTT	CSAPGQGQEAFF
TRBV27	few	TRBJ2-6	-	TGTGCCAGCAGTTTATCGCGACTGCAGGGGAACTCTGGGGCCAACGTCCTGACTTTC	CASSLSRLQGNSGANVLTF
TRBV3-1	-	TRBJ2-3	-	TGTGCCAGCAGCCAAAAAGGAGGAGGAGATACGCAGTATTTT	CASSQKGGGDTQYF
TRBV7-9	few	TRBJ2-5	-	TGTGCCAGCAGCTTAGTTCTCGGGGGCCGCGAGACCCAGTACTTC	CASSLVLGGRETQYF
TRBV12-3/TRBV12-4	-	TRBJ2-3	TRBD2	TGTGCCAGCAGTGACCCTTCTAGCGGGAGATTGTCAGATACGCAGTATTTT	CASSDPSSGRLSDTQYF
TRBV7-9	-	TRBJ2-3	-	TGTGCCAGCAGCTTAGAAGGGTTCAAGGGGCAGTATTTT	CASSLEGFKGQYF
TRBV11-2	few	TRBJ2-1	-	TGTGCCAGCAGCTTAGAAGAGGGCAGGGCGGGGTACAATGAGCAGTTCTTC	CASSLEEGRAGYNEQFF
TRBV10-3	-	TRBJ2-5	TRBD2	TGTGCCATCAGTGACAGCGGGGCTCATCGGGAGACCCAGTACTTC	CAISDSGAHRETQYF
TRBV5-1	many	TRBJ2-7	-	TGCGCCAGCAGCTCAGTAACAGGCTACGAGCAGTACTTC	CASSSVTGYEQYF
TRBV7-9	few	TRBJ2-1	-	TGTGCCAGCAGCTTAGGTCGGCTAGCTCGGGATGAGCAGTTCTTC	CASSLGRLARDEQFF
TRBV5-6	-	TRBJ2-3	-	TGTGCCAGCAGCTTGTTCTCCTACACAGATACGCAGTATTTT	CASSLFSYTDTQYF
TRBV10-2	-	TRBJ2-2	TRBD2	TGCGCCAGCAGGCTAGCGGGAGCGGGGAACGGGGAGCTGTTTTTT	CASRLAGAGNGELFF
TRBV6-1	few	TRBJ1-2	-	TGTGCCAGCAAGGGGGGGGGGATCCGGTATGGCTACACCTTC	CASKGGGIRYGYTF
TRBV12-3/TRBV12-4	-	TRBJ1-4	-	TGTGCCAGCAGTCCGGGCAGGGTTGCGGAAAAACTGTTTTTT	CASSPGRVAEKLFF
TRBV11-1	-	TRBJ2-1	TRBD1	TGTGCCAGCAGCCCGGGGACAGGGTCCCTGAGCTCCTACAATGAGCAGTTCTTC	CASSPGTGSLSSYNEQFF
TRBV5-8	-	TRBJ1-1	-	TGTGCCAGCACCCTGGGGGGAGCGATGAACACTGAAGCTTTCTTT	CASTLGGAMNTEAFF
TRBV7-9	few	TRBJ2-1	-	TGTGCCAGCAGCTTAGGTGTAGGAGGGCGTGGCAATGAGCAGTTCTTC	CASSLGVGGRGNEQFF
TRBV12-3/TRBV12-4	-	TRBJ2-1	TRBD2	TGTGCCAGCAGGGTAGGACTAGCGGGAGGGTATGAGCAGTTCTTC	CASRVGLAGGYEQFF
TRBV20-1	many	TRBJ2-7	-	TGCAGTGCTCTGGGCTACGAGCAGTACTTC	CSALGYEQYF
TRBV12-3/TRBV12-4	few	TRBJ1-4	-	TGTGCCACCTTTTTGGGCGGAACTAATGAAAAACTGTTTTTT	CATFLGGTNEKLFF
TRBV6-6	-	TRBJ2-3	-	TGTGCCAGCAGACAAGGGGATACGCAGTATTTT	CASRQGDTQYF
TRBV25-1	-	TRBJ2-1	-	TGTGCCAGCAGTTCAAGCGGGTCACCAGGAAATGAGCAGTTCTTC	CASSSSGSPGNEQFF
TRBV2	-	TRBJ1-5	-	TGTGCCAGCAGTGGGGGAGAACAGCCCCAGCATTTT	CASSGGEQPQHF
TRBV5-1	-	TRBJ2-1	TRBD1	TGCGCCAGCAGCTTGGTGGGACAGGCATACAATGAGCAGTTCTTC	CASSLVGQAYNEQFF
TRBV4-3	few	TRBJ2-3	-	TGCGCCAGCAGACCAAGACTAGGGGGCACAGATACGCAGTATTTT	CASRPRLGGTDTQYF
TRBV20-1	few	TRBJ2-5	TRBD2	TGCAGTGTGGGGAATAGCGGGGGGGGTTACCAAGAGACCCAGTACTTC	CSVGNSGGGYQETQYF
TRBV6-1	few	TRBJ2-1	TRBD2	TGTGCCAGCCGTATAGCGGGTGCCTCCTACAATGAGCAGTTCTTC	CASRIAGASYNEQFF
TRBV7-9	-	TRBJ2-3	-	TGTGCCAGCAGCTTAGAAGTCCTATGGGCAGATACGCAGTATTTT	CASSLEVLWADTQYF
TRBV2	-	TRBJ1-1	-	TGTGCCAGCAGCCTCACCTTTTGGGACACTGAAGCTTTCTTT	CASSLTFWDTEAFF
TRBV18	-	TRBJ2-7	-	TGTGCCAGCTCACCTTCGCGGTCGGGAGTCGGGGCTGGCTACGAGCAGTACTTC	CASSPSRSGVGAGYEQYF
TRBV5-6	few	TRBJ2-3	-	TGTGCCAGCAAGCCCCAGGGAAAAACTAGCACAGATACGCAGTATTTT	CASKPQGKTSTDTQYF
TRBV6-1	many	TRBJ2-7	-	TGTGCCAGCAGCCACCAGGGCAGTATCCACGAGCAGTACTTC	CASSHQGSIHEQYF
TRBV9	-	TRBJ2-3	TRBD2	TGTGCCAGCAGCGTAGTCGCTAGCGGAGACCCAAGCACAGATACGCAGTATTTT	CASSVVASGDPSTDTQYF
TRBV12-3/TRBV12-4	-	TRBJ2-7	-	TGTGCCAGCAGTACAGACAGTGATCCTTCCGACGAGCAGTACTTC	CASSTDSDPSDEQYF
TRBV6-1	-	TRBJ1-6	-	TGTGCCACCGGGCGGCGGTGGAGCACCTATAATTCACCCCTCCACTTT	CATGRRWSTYNSPLHF
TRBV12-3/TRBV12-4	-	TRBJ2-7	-	TGTGCCAGCAGTTTCGGGGATCGGCGGAGCCTCTACGAGCAGTACTTC	CASSFGDRRSLYEQYF
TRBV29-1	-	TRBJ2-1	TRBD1	TGCAGCGCGTGGCCGGGACAGGGTCAAGGGAATGAGCAGTTCTTC	CSAWPGQGQGNEQFF
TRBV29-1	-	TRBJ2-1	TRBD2	TGCAGCGTTTTGACTAGCGGGAGATTCTACAATGAGCAGTTCTTC	CSVLTSGRFYNEQFF
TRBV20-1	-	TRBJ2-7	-	TGCAGTGCTTCCTTCAGCGGCGACACCTACGAGCAGTACTTC	CSASFSGDTYEQYF
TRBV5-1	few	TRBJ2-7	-	TGCGCCAGCAGCAGGGATGGAGCAAATATCTACGAGCAGTACTTC	CASSRDGANIYEQYF
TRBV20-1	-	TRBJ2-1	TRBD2	TGCAGTGCTGGGGACGCCACTAGCGGGGGAGGGAGGTTCTTC	CSAGDATSGGGRFF
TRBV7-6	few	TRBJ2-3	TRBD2	TGTGCCAGCAGCTTAGGCAGGACTAGCGGGAGATCCCGAGATACGCAGTATTTT	CASSLGRTSGRSRDTQYF
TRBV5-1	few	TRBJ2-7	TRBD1	TGCGCCAGCAGCAGAACCGGGACAGGGGACCTCTCCTACGAGCAGTACTTC	CASSRTGTGDLSYEQYF
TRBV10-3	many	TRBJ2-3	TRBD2	TGTGCCATCAGTCGGACTAGCCTTGGGGTAGCTAGCACAGATACGCAGTATTTT	CAISRTSLGVASTDTQYF
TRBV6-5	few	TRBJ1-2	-	TGTGCCAGCAGTCTGAGGTCGGGTGGCTACACCTTC	CASSLRSGGYTF
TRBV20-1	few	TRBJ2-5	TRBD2	TGCAGTGCTAGGGACCCACGGGAGGGTGGTGAGACCCAGTACTTC	CSARDPREGGETQYF